The sequence of this T cell receptor beta chain was determined in a study of T cells in Graves' hyperthyroidism and ophthalmopathy. In germline, CDR1 is DFQATT, CDR2 SNEGSKA (reference sequence). V was clipped by 5 bases and J by 4 bases; unmatched bases: 6. CDR3 length: 14 amino acids. The study based diagnoses on clinical symptoms, serum thyroxine and TRAb, thyroid ultrasound and orbital computed tomography. There were TCR beta CDR3 regions amplified from RNA transcripts. The HTBI primer set drove a first-round RT-PCR of the TCR CDR3. MiXCR, applied by TCRdb to the multiplex PCR reads, yields one record per CDR3 protein. The table records 550,000 to 700,000 distinct CDR3 sequences, approximately 44% of them present only once.

The sample was peripheral blood or thyroid tissue (not recorded which). The sequence derives from an adult woman with Graves' disease, either hyperthyroidism or ophthalmopathy (not recorded which). The J gene is TRBJ2-1, the V gene TRBV20-1, with 9 bases that match TRBD2. The CDR3 loop is CSARASGIYNEQFF. In nucleotides, the CDR3 is TGCAGTGCTCGAGCTAGCGGGATTTACAATGAGCAGTTCTTC.